One and the same sample provided the 10 T cell receptor beta chains below, sequenced in a study of tumor-infiltrating lymphocytes in primary liver carcinoma. Priming with a constant-region primer yielded TCR beta cDNA from about 480 ng total RNA. Slightly modified ARM-PCR with three nested multiplex PCR rounds yielded TCR beta libraries. For approximately 10 cycles apiece, the opening two PCR rounds ran with TRBV1-TRBV30 forward primers and a C-beta reverse primer. TCRdb itself ran the multiplex PCR reads through MiXCR, one entry per CDR3 protein. In the table there are about 330,000 distinct CDR3 sequences, 65% of which are singletons. Extraction also yielded germline DNA, while blood RNA was obtained from unsorted whole blood. The source material was peripheral blood. Every receptor here comes from a man in his forties with primary liver carcinoma and hepatitis B virus infection.

Worth noting for this clonotype: This sequence may be a read error, since a much larger clone differs from it by one base. The chain couples TRBV12-3 or TRBV12-4 to TRBJ2-2; D gene unclear. This CDR3 has 14 residues. The CDR3, as DNA: TGTGCCAGCGGTTTAGCTGGGAACACCGGGGAGCTGTTTTTT. This sequence encodes CASGLAGNTGELFF.

In regard to this clonotype: This CDR3 is missing its conserved last phenylalanine or tryptophan, likely due to a read error. This chain links TRBV6-2 or TRBV6-3 with TRBJ2-7; 8 nucleotides match TRBD2. Germline values: CDR1 MNHEY, CDR2 SVGEGT. The CDR3 consists of 16 residues. V lost 6 bases and J lost 1; bases outside the gene matches: 11. CDR3 in DNA: TGTGCCAGCAGACCCCTTAAAGCGGGAGTTTCCTACGAGCAGTACTTA. Protein product: CASRPLKAGVSYEQYL.

The V and J genes are TRBV29-1 and TRBJ2-7; D call uncertain. Looked up from germline, CDR1 is SQVTM and CDR2 is ANQGSEA. V lost 4 bases and J 5 bases, leaving 9 bases between the germline ends. The CDR3 totals 11 residues. The CDR3 nucleotides are TGCAGCGTTGTTTTAATCAACGAGCAGTACTTC. This gives the protein CSVVLINEQYF.

About this clonotype: This may come from a read error, since a much larger clone is one base off. V gene TRBV4-2 combines with J gene TRBJ1-6; unclear D gene. Germline V CDR1 and CDR2: LGHNA, YNFKEQ. The length of the CDR3 is 14 residues. The DNA for the CDR3 is TGTGTCAGCAGCCAAGAAGTTACGGATTCACCCCTCCACTTT. Translation: CVSSQEVTDSPLHF.

The CDR3 reads CASGERWGLVVYTF. The DNA of the CDR3 is TGTGCCAGCGGGGAAAGGTGGGGTCTGGTTGTCTACACCTTC. This chain joins TRBV12-3 or TRBV12-4 and TRBJ1-2; D is ambiguous. V shed 8 bases and J shed 10 bases, with 23 bases lying between them. The CDR3 is 14 residues long.

A single count supports this clonotype. A much more abundant neighbour one base away suggests this may be a read error. This chain links TRBV29-1 with TRBJ1-1; D is uncertain. Germline CDR1 and CDR2: SQVTM and ANQGSEA. This CDR3 has 13 residues. CDR3 sequence: CSVEKVMNTEALF. In DNA, the CDR3 is TGCAGCGTTGAAAAGGTAATGAACACTGAAGCTCTCTTT.

About this clonotype itself: Since no conserved phenylalanine or tryptophan closes the CDR3, a read error is the likely cause. The V gene is TRBV11-3, the J gene TRBJ2-5, with 11 positions matching TRBD1. The CDR3 is made up of 15 amino acids. In germline, CDR1 is SGHNT, CDR2 YENEEA. The junction had 7 bases not matched to a gene; V was cut back by 6 bases and J by 4 bases. CDR3 in amino acids: CASSRTGGLRETQYL. Written as DNA, the CDR3 is TGTGCCAGCAGTCGGACAGGGGGCTTGAGAGAGACCCAGTACCTC.

This chain uses TRBV4-3 with TRBJ2-3; D gene ambiguous. CDR1 is LGHNA, CDR2 YSLEER, per germline. CDR3 length: 14 residues. The V end was cut by 1 base, the J end by 6 bases, with 11 bases between. CDR3 coding DNA: TGCGCCAGCAGCCAAGTACCGAGCGTCGATACGCAGTATTTT. It is translated as CASSQVPSVDTQYF.

The DNA for the CDR3 is TGTGCCAGCAGCTTATCGGGTGGGAGGAATGAGCAGTTCTTC. It translates to CASSLSGGRNEQFF. The genes are TRBV11-1 and TRBJ2-1; D possibly corresponds to TRBD2 (6 bases). CDR3 size: 14 residues. The V end lost 2 bases, the J end lost 7 bases, and 12 bases lay between the germline ends. Germline V gene sequence: CDR1 SGHAT, CDR2 FQDESV (reference sequence).

As concerns this clonotype: This sequence may be a read error, since a much larger clone differs from it by one base. The chain is built from TRBV10-2 and TRBJ2-5; D ambiguous. The CDR3 length is 15 residues. CDR1 is WSHSY and CDR2 is SAAADI in the germline V gene. Here the CDR3 DNA reads TGCGCCAGCCGTGAGACCTCGGGCTTGGAAGAGACCCAGTACTTC. Amino acids: CASRETSGLEETQYF.